The present entry profiles one T cell receptor (beta chain) with its context. Its target is unknown. This CDR3 region has 16 residues. V was pared by 4 bases and J by 3 bases, with 9 bases of the junction left unmatched. The germline V gene has CDR1 MGHRA and CDR2 YSYEKL. These data are taken from a study of cytomegalovirus exposure and HLA in healthy donors. Study summary: There were about 86 million unique TCRs (from HLA-typed donors) in an early data release.

13 Jbeta primers and 60 Vbeta primers were used for the PCR. TCRdb's copy holds only in-frame clones and misses some; the assay was immunoSEQ multiplex PCR. The repertoire holds about 81,000 clones, with 70% to 80% as singletons. Study-level results: There were reportedly fewer N-insertions in an Asian-associated ancestry cluster than the approximately 630-donor mean, in a later analysis. Equally common other TCR beta chains were less clonally expanded than HLA-associated ones, a later analysis found.

The chain uses TRBV4-1 and TRBJ2-3; 8 bases agree with TRBD2. Sequencing used PBMCs. The sequence was collected from a man over 45 in good health and CMV-seropositive. DNA for the CDR3: TGCGCCAGCAGCCCCTCCCCCGCGGGAGGAACAGATACGCAGTATTTT. Protein sequence: CASSPSPAGGTDTQYF.